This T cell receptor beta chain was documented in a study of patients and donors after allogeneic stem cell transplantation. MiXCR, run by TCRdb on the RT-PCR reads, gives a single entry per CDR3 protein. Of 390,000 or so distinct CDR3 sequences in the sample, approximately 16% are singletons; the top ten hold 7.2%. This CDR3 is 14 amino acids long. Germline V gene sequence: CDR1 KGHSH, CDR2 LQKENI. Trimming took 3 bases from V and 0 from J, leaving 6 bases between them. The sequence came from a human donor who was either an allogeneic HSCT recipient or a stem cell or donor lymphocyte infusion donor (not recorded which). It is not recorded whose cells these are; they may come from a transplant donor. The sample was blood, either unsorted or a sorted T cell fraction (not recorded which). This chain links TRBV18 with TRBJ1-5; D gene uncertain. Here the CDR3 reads CASSPTDSNQPQHF. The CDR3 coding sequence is TGTGCCAGCTCACCGACGGATAGCAATCAGCCCCAGCATTTT.